Following are 28 T cell receptor beta chains from one sample sequenced in a study of blood T cell repertoires in COVID-19. Method: immunoSEQ multiplex PCR; TCRdb's copy keeps in-frame clones and lacks some. The table shows about 130,000 clones, with more than 70% occurring only once. The sample consisted of peripheral blood. The receptors stem from an elderly woman with acute or convalescent COVID-19.

This clone was seen a handful of times. V gene TRBV5-6 combines with J gene TRBJ2-7; D perhaps matches TRBD1 (6 bases). The V end was cut by 0 bases, the J end by 2 bases, with 6 bases between. Germline V gives CDR1 SGHDT, CDR2 YYEEEE. This CDR3 is built from 13 residues. The CDR3 sequence is CASSLDRAYEQYF. The CDR3, as DNA: TGTGCCAGCAGCTTGGACAGGGCCTACGAGCAGTACTTC.

This chain joins TRBV18 and TRBJ1-3, with no clear D. With 2 bases removed from V and 0 bases from J, the gap between germline ends came to 8 bases. This CDR3 spans 15 amino acids. Germline V gene data show CDR1 as KGHSH and CDR2 as LQKENI. The CDR3 sequence: CASSPTVSSGNTIYF. The CDR3 DNA follows: TGTGCCAGCTCACCAACAGTGAGCTCTGGAAACACCATATATTTT.

The V call is TRBV5-1, the J call TRBJ1-1; TRBD1 is a possible D gene (5 bases). Looked up from germline, CDR1 is SGHRS and CDR2 is YFSETQ. Trimming left V 0 bases short and J 5 bases short, with 11 bases between. The CDR3 is 14 residues long. CDR3 DNA sequence: TGCGCCAGCAGCTTGGCCGGGGGAGGGACTGAAGCTTTCTTT. This codes for CASSLAGGGTEAFF. The full variable domain, completed using reference TRBV5-1 and TRBJ1-1, is KAGVTQTPRYLIKTRGQQVTLSCSPISGHRSVSWYQQTPGQGLQFLFEYFSETQRNKGNFPGRFSGRQFSNSRSEMNVSTLELGDSALYLCASSLAGGGTEAFFGQGTRLTVV.

In this sample, this clone turned up once. CDR3 in DNA: TGTGCCAGCAGCGTAGGAGGGATATTCGCCAATGAGCAGTTCTTC. Protein sequence: CASSVGGIFANEQFF. The chain couples TRBV9 to TRBJ2-1, with a tentative D call TRBD2 (5 bases). Germline V CDR1 and CDR2: SGDLS, YYNGEE. V lost 0 bases, J lost 6 bases, and 13 bases lay in between. The length of the CDR3 is 15 residues.

The chain recombines TRBV24-1 with TRBJ2-5, with 13 bases matching TRBD2. Germline CDR1 reads KGHDR; CDR2 reads SFDVKD. Trimming cost V 4 bases and J 3 bases; bases outside gene matches: 4. The length of the CDR3 is 16 residues. The CDR3 loop is CATSDYGLAGEETQYF. The CDR3 nucleotides are TGTGCCACCAGTGACTACGGACTAGCGGGGGAAGAGACCCAGTACTTC.

The chain is built from TRBV6-5 and TRBJ1-1, with D tentatively TRBD1 (5 bases). The length of the CDR3 is 15 residues. Trimming pared 6 bases from V and 6 bases from J, leaving 20 bases between. The germline gives CDR1 MNHEY, CDR2 SVGAGI. The CDR3 here is CASSQKGGTGAEAFF. The DNA of the CDR3 is TGTGCCAGCAGCCAAAAAGGAGGGACGGGGGCTGAAGCTTTCTTT.

This clone has a single count. The chain joins TRBV5-1 to TRBJ1-1; D call uncertain. Between the trimmed V and J ends, which lost 4 bases and 6 bases, there was a span of 10 bases. Looked up from germline, CDR1 is SGHRS and CDR2 is YFSETQ. The CDR3 has 12 amino acids. CDR3 DNA sequence: TGCGCCAGCAGCCCGGCGGGTTCTGAAGCTTTCTTT. This codes for CASSPAGSEAFF.

The chain combines TRBV15 with TRBJ2-7; TRBD1 is a possible D gene (6 bases). Per germline, CDR1 LNHNV and CDR2 YYDKDF (reference sequence). This CDR3 has 15 amino acids. The ends were cut back, 0 bases at V and 3 bases at J, with 12 bases in the middle. The CDR3 DNA sequence: TGTGCCACCAGCAGAGATCAGGGGACCATCTACGAGCAGTACTTC. Its translation is CATSRDQGTIYEQYF.

This clone was observed a single time. The chain links TRBV3-1 (or the pseudogene TRBV3-2) to TRBJ2-7; TRBD2 is a possible D gene (6 bases). V shed 1 base and J shed 2 bases, with 9 bases lying between them. CDR1 and CDR2 from the germline V gene are LGHDT and YNNKEL (reference sequence). This CDR3 has 14 residues. The CDR3 bases are TGTGCCAGCAGCCAAGGGGGGGAGGCCTACGAGCAGTACTTC. Translation gives CASSQGGEAYEQYF.

This clone was seen only a few times. The J gene is TRBJ1-5, the V gene TRBV15; 7 bases align to TRBD1. The germline CDR1 and CDR2 sequences are LNHNV and YYDKDF (reference sequence). V gave up 3 bases and J gave up 3 bases; unmatched junction bases: 5. This CDR3 spans 15 amino acids. The CDR3 loop reads CATSSRDSHNQPQHF. DNA for the CDR3: TGTGCCACCAGCAGCCGGGACAGCCACAATCAGCCCCAGCATTTT.

The table lists this clone with a count of one. The chain is built from TRBV19 and TRBJ2-5, with 8 nucleotides matching TRBD2. The V and J ends lost 3 bases and 5 bases, in that order; junction bases with no gene match: 5. The CDR3 runs 14 residues. Germline V lookup: CDR1 LNHDA, CDR2 SQIVND (reference sequence). The CDR3: CASSMAGGGETQYF. CDR3 bases: TGTGCCAGTAGTATGGCGGGAGGAGGGGAGACCCAGTACTTC.

J is TRBJ1-5 and V is TRBV18; TRBD1 matches 9 bases. This CDR3 contains 15 residues. V was pared by 3 bases and J by 6 bases, with 6 bases of the junction left unmatched. Per germline, CDR1 KGHSH and CDR2 LQKENI. CDR3 protein: CASSPSRDRAQPQHF. CDR3 nucleotide sequence: TGTGCCAGCTCACCTTCCCGGGACAGGGCTCAGCCCCAGCATTTT.

V gene TRBV6-5 combines with J gene TRBJ1-6; no reliable D call. The germline V and J ends were trimmed by 2 bases and 17 bases, with 10 bases remaining between them. Germline CDR1 reads MNHEY; CDR2 reads SVGAGI. The CDR3 totals 11 residues. In DNA, the CDR3 is TGTGCCAGCAGTTACGACACCCCCGTCCACTTT. It translates to CASSYDTPVHF.

CDR3 loop: CASKEREGQETQYF. Written as DNA, the CDR3 is TGTGCCAGCAAGGAGCGGGAGGGCCAAGAGACCCAGTACTTC. The gene calls are TRBV2 and TRBJ2-5; 10 positions match TRBD2. V shed 7 bases, J shed 1 base, and the junction held 3 bases outside the gene matches. Germline V gene lookup returns CDR1 SNHLY and CDR2 FYNNEI. There are 14 residues in the CDR3.

This sequence joins TRBV9 and TRBJ1-5; no clear D gene. Trimming shortened V by 0 bases and J by 5 bases, and 9 bases separated the two germline ends. This CDR3 contains 14 residues. From germline, CDR1 is SGDLS and CDR2 YYNGEE. CDR3 region: CASSVGHLDQPQHF. The CDR3 coding sequence is TGTGCCAGCAGCGTAGGGCACCTAGATCAGCCCCAGCATTTT.

Only a few counts were recorded for this clone. The chain employs TRBV18 and TRBJ1-2; 8 positions agree with TRBD1. V lost 9 bases, J lost 7 bases, and 7 bases stayed unmatched. Germline CDR1 is KGHSH and CDR2 is LQKENI. CDR3 length: 12 amino acids. The CDR3 coding sequence is TGTGCCAGTTCGGACAGGGAGGTTGGCTACACCTTC. Translating it yields CASSDREVGYTF. The variable domain in full, with the rest retrieved from reference TRBV18 and TRBJ1-2, is NAGVMQNPRHLVRRRGQEARLRCSPMKGHSHVYWYRQLPEEGLKFMVYLQKENIIDESGMPKERFSAEFPKEGPSILRIQQVVRGDSAAYFCASSDREVGYTFGSGTRLTVV.

This clone was counted between two and nine times. The chain couples TRBV29-1 to TRBJ1-4, with a possible D match to TRBD1 (5 bases). Germline V gene sequence: CDR1 SQVTM, CDR2 ANQGSEA. This CDR3 has 12 residues. V dropped 4 bases and J dropped 7 bases, with 10 bases sitting between them. The CDR3 sequence: CSVGQGTEKLFF. DNA of the CDR3: TGCAGCGTTGGGCAGGGAACTGAAAAACTGTTTTTT.

This clone was seen more than once but under ten times. The CDR3 region is CASSRGGPSSGNTIYF. CDR3 sequence (DNA): TGTGCCAGCTCACGCGGGGGGCCGAGCTCTGGAAACACCATATATTTT. The gene calls are TRBV18 and TRBJ1-3, with D perhaps TRBD1 (6 bases). CDR3 length: 16 amino acids. CDR1 is KGHSH, CDR2 LQKENI, per germline. Trimming stripped 4 bases from V and 0 bases from J, with 13 bases between.

The chain links TRBV19 to TRBJ2-6; tentatively, D is TRBD1 (6 bases). The germline CDR1 and CDR2 sequences are LNHDA and SQIVND (reference sequence). V was pared by 7 bases and J by 2 bases, with 18 bases between. The CDR3 is made up of 17 amino acids. Here the CDR3 DNA reads TGTGCCAGTATCCCAGGGGCGCGTTCAGCTGGGGCCAACGTCCTGACTTTC. Protein: CASIPGARSAGANVLTF.

Here the CDR3 DNA reads TGCGCCAGCAGCCAAGATCATAGGGGCGGATACAATGAGCAGTTCTTC. It yields the protein CASSQDHRGGYNEQFF. V gene TRBV4-3 combines with J gene TRBJ2-1; a weak D match, TRBD1 (5 bases). V lost 0 bases, J lost 4 bases, and 13 bases lay in between. Germline CDR1 and CDR2: LGHNA and YSLEER. This CDR3 region has 16 residues.

The V call is TRBV19, the J call TRBJ2-5; no reliable D call. Germline-derived CDR1 and CDR2 are LNHDA and SQIVND (reference sequence). This CDR3 has 14 residues. V lost 2 bases, J lost 1 base, and 8 bases lay in between. CDR3 nucleotides: TGTGCCAGTAGTATAAGGCACAGCCAAGAGACCCAGTACTTC. This encodes CASSIRHSQETQYF.

This clone was detected only a few times. V is TRBV9 and J is TRBJ1-3, with D perhaps TRBD1 (5 bases). CDR1 is SGDLS, CDR2 YYNGEE, per germline. The V end was cut by 0 bases, the J end by 7 bases, with 14 bases between. CDR3 length equals 15 residues. For the CDR3, the DNA is TGTGCCAGCAGCGTAGCTGGAACAGGCGTGAACACCATATATTTT. It translates to CASSVAGTGVNTIYF.

The J gene is TRBJ1-2, the V gene TRBV18; D may be TRBD1 (6 bases). V lost 2 bases and J lost 5, with 18 bases in between. The CDR3 contains 16 residues. The germline gives CDR1 KGHSH, CDR2 LQKENI. The CDR3 reads CASSPSPPGGGYGYTF. The CDR3 DNA follows: TGTGCCAGCTCACCATCCCCCCCGGGGGGCGGGTATGGCTACACCTTC.

The chain combines TRBV2 with TRBJ1-6, with 7 bases matching TRBD1. The CDR3 extends over 14 amino acids. The junction had 6 bases not matched to a gene; V was cut back by 5 bases and J by 8 bases. The germline CDR1 and CDR2 sequences are SNHLY and FYNNEI. Here the CDR3 reads CASSLTGWDSPLHF. In DNA, the CDR3 is TGTGCCAGCAGTCTGACAGGGTGGGATTCACCCCTCCACTTT.

This clone occurred a few times. The chain carries TRBV5-1 and TRBJ1-2; 9 nucleotides align to TRBD1. The CDR3 loop spans 17 amino acids. V lost 4 bases to trimming and J lost 4 bases; unmatched junction nucleotides: 14. In germline, CDR1 is SGHRS, CDR2 YFSETQ. The CDR3 nucleotides are TGCGCCAGCAGCCGGTGGATTCCGGGACAGGGCTCCTATGGCTACACCTTC. As protein: CASSRWIPGQGSYGYTF.

The chain couples TRBV27 to TRBJ1-4, with TRBD1 matching over 7 bases. The V gene end was trimmed by 3 bases and the J gene end by 7 bases; junction bases not matched to a gene: 2. CDR1 and CDR2 from the germline V gene are MNHEY and SMNVEV (reference sequence). The CDR3 totals 13 residues. CDR3 nucleotide sequence: TGTGCCAGCAGTTTTTCAGGGGGTGAAAAACTGTTTTTT. This encodes CASSFSGGEKLFF.

J is TRBJ2-6 and V is TRBV6-5, with D perhaps TRBD1 (5 bases). This CDR3 region has 15 residues. Germline V CDR1 and CDR2: MNHEY, SVGAGI. V lost 3 bases, J lost 5 bases, and 11 bases lay in between. The CDR3 nucleotides are TGTGCCAGCAGTTATGACAGCCCGAGGGCCAACGTCCTGACTTTC. It yields the protein CASSYDSPRANVLTF.

The rearrangement links TRBV3-1 (or the pseudogene TRBV3-2) to TRBJ2-3; possibly TRBD2 for D (5 bases). V lost 2 bases to trimming and J lost 8 bases, with 11 bases between them. The V gene's germline CDR1 is LGHDT and CDR2 YNNKEL (reference sequence). The CDR3 length is 13 residues. The CDR3, as DNA: TGTGCCAGCAGCCAATCCCGGGGTGGTACGCAGTATTTT. Residues: CASSQSRGGTQYF.